The 9 T cell receptor beta chains given below trace back to one sample, sequenced in a study of blood T cell repertoires in COVID-19. Sequencing used immunoSEQ multiplex PCR; TCRdb keeps in-frame clones, though not all of them. The data contain some 200,000 clones, around nine tenths of them singletons. The sample taken for sequencing was peripheral blood. Receptor source: a man between 45 and 60 years old with acute or convalescent COVID-19.

The rearrangement uses TRBV18 and TRBJ2-1, with TRBD2 matching over 8 bases. CDR3 size: 14 residues. Germline lookup yields CDR1 KGHSH and CDR2 LQKENI. Trimming at V came to 6 bases and at J to 8 bases, leaving 9 bases not matched to a gene. CDR3 residues: CASSRPGGAYEQFF. The CDR3 DNA follows: TGTGCCAGCTCCAGACCGGGGGGGGCATATGAGCAGTTCTTC.

This clone was counted a few times. V gene TRBV28 combines with J gene TRBJ1-2; D remains ambiguous. From germline, CDR1 is MDHEN and CDR2 SYDVKM. The germline V and J ends were trimmed by 3 bases and 4 bases, with 9 bases remaining between them. This CDR3 comprises 13 residues. The CDR3 is CASSFIGSYGYTF. DNA of the CDR3: TGTGCCAGCAGTTTCATAGGGAGCTATGGCTACACCTTC.

V usage is TRBV19 and J usage is TRBJ1-3; D is unclear. There are 12 residues in the CDR3. V was cut by 9 bases and J by 0 bases, with 6 bases left in between. The germline V gene has CDR1 LNHDA and CDR2 SQIVND (reference sequence). The CDR3 is CASRYSGNTIYF. The DNA for the CDR3 is TGTGCCAGCAGATACTCTGGAAACACCATATATTTT.

J is TRBJ2-2 and V is TRBV20-1, with TRBD1 matching over 7 bases. CDR3 length: 16 residues. Germline values: CDR1 DFQATT, CDR2 SNEGSKA (reference sequence). The V and J ends lost 3 bases and 2 bases, in that order; junction bases with no gene match: 9. The CDR3 DNA reads TGCAGTGCTAGTCCTCAAGGGGGCATAAACACCGGGGAGCTGTTTTTT. Translating it yields CSASPQGGINTGELFF.

The V call is TRBV7-9, the J call TRBJ2-7; 8 bases are shared with TRBD2. Germline V gene data show CDR1 as SEHNR and CDR2 as FQNEAQ (reference sequence). The CDR3 loop spans 17 amino acids. V shed 8 bases and J 6 bases; nucleotides not matched to a gene: 21. The CDR3 nucleotides are TGTGCCAGCGGCCAAGGGACTAGGTCCCTTCATTTGGTCGAGCAGTACTTC. Protein product: CASGQGTRSLHLVEQYF.

A single count supports this clone. The rearrangement joins TRBV15 to TRBJ2-4, with D possibly being TRBD1 (6 bases). V lost 3 bases and J 7 bases, leaving 10 bases between the germline ends. The germline V gene has CDR1 LNHNV and CDR2 YYDKDF (reference sequence). This CDR3 spans 13 amino acids. The CDR3 spells CATSSNTGNIQYF. The CDR3 region has the DNA TGTGCCACCAGCAGTAATACAGGGAACATTCAGTACTTC. The full variable domain, with the rest looked up from reference TRBV15 and TRBJ2-4, is DAMVIQNPRYQVTQFGKPVTLSCSQTLNHNVMYWYQQKSSQAPKLLFHYYDKDFNNEADTPDNFQSRRPNTSFCFLDIRSPGLGDTAMYLCATSSNTGNIQYFGAGTRLSVL.

V gene TRBV4-3 combines with J gene TRBJ1-6, with 7 bases lining up with TRBD1. The V gene end was trimmed by 4 bases and the J gene end by 10 bases; junction bases not matched to a gene: 7. CDR1 and CDR2 from the germline V gene are LGHNA and YSLEER. The CDR3 contains 14 residues. The CDR3 nucleotides are TGCGCCAGCAGCCCCGACAGGGCTGGATCACCCCTCCACTTT. Its protein product is CASSPDRAGSPLHF.

This chain links TRBV4-1 with TRBJ2-2; 9 positions agree with TRBD1. The V gene's germline CDR1 is MGHRA and CDR2 YSYEKL. This CDR3 has 15 amino acids. V gave up 0 bases and J gave up 6 bases; unmatched junction bases: 2. The CDR3 loop is CASSQEGQGPGELFF. DNA of the CDR3: TGCGCCAGCAGCCAAGAAGGACAGGGGCCCGGGGAGCTGTTTTTT.

The V and J genes are TRBV18 and TRBJ2-3; a weak D match, TRBD1 (7 bases). The V gene lost 1 base and the J gene lost 5 bases, with 16 bases spanning the gap. CDR3 size: 16 residues. Germline CDR1 is KGHSH and CDR2 is LQKENI. The CDR3 region is CASSPRQGGSVDTQYF. Here the CDR3 DNA reads TGTGCCAGCTCACCACGGCAGGGGGGATCGGTAGATACGCAGTATTTT.